Given below is one T cell receptor (beta chain) in context. The entry originates in a study of somatic mutations in cytotoxic T cells in rheumatoid arthritis. This table comes from immunoSEQ multiplex PCR, and its TCRdb copy is limited to in-frame clones, with some not included. The sample has about 19,000 clones, 85% seen once. V shed 6 bases, J shed 2 bases, and the junction held 7 bases outside the gene matches. The CDR3 runs to 15 residues. CDR1 and CDR2 from the germline V gene are MNHEY and SMNVEV (reference sequence). The TCR originated in a woman in her thirties or forties with rheumatoid arthritis. The chain uses TRBV27 and TRBJ2-5, with 9 bases lining up with TRBD2. Sequencing used CD8+ T cells sorted from blood. The DNA of the CDR3 is TGTGCCAGCAGGGGGGTAGCGGGGGAACAAGAGACCCAGTACTTC. Translating it yields CASRGVAGEQETQYF.